The entry below describes one T cell receptor (beta chain). This sample is part of a study of blood T cell repertoires in COVID-19. The CDR3 runs to 14 residues. Germline assignment: CDR1 GTSNPN and CDR2 SVGIG (reference sequence). V was trimmed by 2 bases and J by 8 bases, leaving 18 bases between them. Participants were aged about 18 to 100 years, lived in roughly 23 US areas, and enrolled virtually. Each participant's cohort was designated according to participant-reported clinical history. Recovery meant two consecutive negative NP/OP PCR tests, professional clearance, or resolved symptoms. Only in-frame clones appear in the TCRdb table, and some are missing; sequencing was by immunoSEQ multiplex PCR. Among about 380,000 clones listed, 70% to 90% were seen once.

This receptor was identified in a woman aged 18-29 years who had recovered from COVID-19. Sequencing was performed on PBMCs or T cells enriched from blood (not recorded which). The V and J genes are TRBV30 and TRBJ1-2; D unclear. The CDR3, as DNA: TGTGCCTGGAGTATCCCCGGGTCACGTTCCGGCTACACCTTC. It codes for CAWSIPGSRSGYTF.